Shown below are 17 T cell receptor beta chains from a single sample sequenced in a study of response to subunit inactivated influenza vaccine. TCRdb processed the RT-PCR reads anew with MiXCR; each CDR3 protein has one entry. The sample contains hundreds of thousands of distinct CDR3 sequences, about 8% of which appear only once. The input for sequencing was PBMCs from blood, taken around 25 months after vaccination. The receptors come from a man in his fifties or sixties who received an inactivated influenza vaccine.

The chain recombines TRBV20-1 with TRBJ2-7; the D gene could be TRBD1 or TRBD2 (6 bases each). CDR1 and CDR2 (germline): DFQATT, SNEGSKA (reference sequence). Between the trimmed V and J ends, which lost 4 bases and 4 bases, there was a span of 26 bases. This CDR3 spans 17 amino acids. CDR3 residues: CSATRWGPGVDLYEQYF. CDR3 DNA sequence: TGCAGTGCTACCCGGTGGGGGCCGGGGGTCGACCTTTACGAGCAGTACTTC.

This clonotype has a handful of counts. The J gene is TRBJ2-3, the V gene TRBV25-1, with D tentatively TRBD1 (5 bases). CDR1 MGHDK and CDR2 SYGVNS come from the germline V gene. The V and J ends lost 3 bases and 0 bases respectively, with 13 bases between them. There are 16 residues in the CDR3. DNA of the CDR3: TGTGCCAGCAGTGAGCACAGGAGAAGTAGCACAGATACGCAGTATTTT. Protein sequence: CASSEHRRSSTDTQYF.

This clonotype was seen a handful of times. This chain links TRBV20-1 with TRBJ2-3; no firm D call. CDR3 length equals 15 residues. Trimming took off 0 bases at V and 4 bases at J, with 14 bases between the two ends. Germline V gene data show CDR1 as DFQATT and CDR2 as SNEGSKA (reference sequence). The CDR3 DNA reads as TGCAGTGCTAGAGATTACCTTGTTCTAGCAGATACGCAGTATTTT. Its protein product is CSARDYLVLADTQYF.

This clonotype has more than one count but fewer than ten. The chain carries TRBV10-3 and TRBJ2-2; no clear D gene. V was shortened by 4 bases and J by 6 bases, with 9 bases between the two germline ends. The CDR3 spans 13 residues. The germline V gene encodes CDR1 ENHRY and CDR2 SYGVKD. CDR3 bases: TGTGCCATCAGTGGCGGTCCGCCCGGGGAGCTGTTTTTT. Protein product: CAISGGPPGELFF.

CDR3 DNA sequence: TGCGCCAGCAGCCAAGATTTCGGTTGGGGAGAACGGGCTGAAGAGACCCAGTACTTC. This codes for CASSQDFGWGERAEETQYF. The chain has TRBV4-3 and TRBJ2-5, with D possibly being TRBD2 (5 bases). CDR3 length equals 19 residues. V was shortened by 0 bases and J by 3 bases, with 23 bases between the two germline ends. The germline V gene encodes CDR1 LGHNA and CDR2 YSLEER.

Ten or more counts support this clonotype. The chain recombines TRBV7-2 with TRBJ2-3, with TRBD2 identical over 13 bases. The CDR3 extends over 15 amino acids. J lost 5 bases, V lost 7 bases, and 6 bases had no gene match. Germline values: CDR1 SGHTA, CDR2 FQGNSA. CDR3 loop: CASTGLAGVGDTQYF. The DNA of the CDR3 is TGTGCCAGCACCGGACTAGCGGGAGTTGGAGATACGCAGTATTTT. Variable domain in full (rest from reference TRBV7-2 and TRBJ2-3): GAGVSQSPSNKVTEKGKDVELRCDPISGHTALYWYRQSLGQGLEFLIYFQGNSAPDKSGLPSDRFSAERTGGSVSTLTIQRTQQEDSAVYLCASTGLAGVGDTQYFGPGTRLTVL.

The chain couples TRBV9 to TRBJ2-3; no clear D. CDR1 is SGDLS and CDR2 is YYNGEE in the germline V gene. The V end lost 6 bases, the J end lost 1 base, and 15 bases lay between the germline ends. This CDR3 is 15 amino acids long. The CDR3 coding sequence is TGTGCCAGCACGGGTTTAGGGCGCCGCACAGATACGCAGTATTTT. Its protein is CASTGLGRRTDTQYF.

In its sample, this clonotype was seen many times. The chain couples TRBV7-9 to TRBJ1-1, with D perhaps TRBD1 (5 bases). The CDR3 consists of 12 residues. V was trimmed by 2 bases and J by 10 bases, leaving 11 bases between them. In germline, CDR1 is SEHNR, CDR2 FQNEAQ (reference sequence). The CDR3 sequence is CASSLQGEGAFF. CDR3 bases: TGTGCCAGCAGCTTACAAGGGGAAGGAGCTTTCTTT.

The chain uses TRBV14 and TRBJ2-2, with unresolved D. This CDR3 spans 15 amino acids. Per germline, CDR1 SGHDN and CDR2 FVKESK. V lost 3 bases and J 4 bases, leaving 12 bases between the germline ends. CDR3 loop: CASSHLEWSTGELFF. CDR3 coding DNA: TGTGCCAGCAGCCATTTAGAGTGGTCCACCGGGGAGCTGTTTTTT.

The V call is TRBV20-1, the J call TRBJ2-4; 7 nucleotides align to TRBD1. The V segment lost 4 bases and the J segment 3 bases; nucleotides outside the gene matches: 12. Germline CDR1 is DFQATT and CDR2 is SNEGSKA (reference sequence). This CDR3 region has 16 residues. This CDR3 is CSANSVSRTGKNIQYF. The DNA for the CDR3 is TGCAGTGCTAATAGTGTCTCTAGGACAGGCAAAAACATTCAGTACTTC.

The V gene is TRBV24-1, the J gene TRBJ2-5; no clear D. The CDR3 extends over 12 amino acids. V lost 0 bases, J lost 7 bases, and 5 bases lay in between. Germline V gene lookup returns CDR1 KGHDR and CDR2 SFDVKD. Here the CDR3 DNA reads TGTGCCACCAGTGATTTGATTGGGACCCAGTACTTC. Its protein product is CATSDLIGTQYF.

This clonotype appeared many times. The rearrangement links TRBV7-3 to TRBJ2-1; the match to TRBD1 covers 12 bases. Germline CDR1 reads SGHTA; CDR2 reads FQGTGA. Unmatched junction bases numbered 15, after V lost 2 bases and J lost 7 bases. The length of the CDR3 is 19 residues. As DNA, the CDR3 is TGTGCCAGCAGCTTATCGGGACAGGGGGCAGTTTCTACTAGGAATGAGCAGTTCTTC. It yields the protein CASSLSGQGAVSTRNEQFF.

This clonotype was seen only a few times. The V call is TRBV20-1, the J call TRBJ2-1; D uncertain. V lost 4 bases, J lost 8 bases, and 6 bases lay in between. Germline-derived CDR1 and CDR2 are DFQATT and SNEGSKA (reference sequence). The CDR3 loop spans 10 amino acids. The CDR3 reads CSATPHEQFF. The DNA for the CDR3 is TGCAGTGCTACACCCCATGAGCAGTTCTTC.

This clonotype was found many times. This rearrangement joins TRBV24-1 to TRBJ2-1; no definite D call. V was cut by 7 bases and J by 0 bases, with 15 bases left in between. The germline V gene has CDR1 KGHDR and CDR2 SFDVKD. The CDR3 has 16 amino acids. The DNA for the CDR3 is TGTGCCACCAGCGAGACTGACGGAAGCTCCTACAATGAGCAGTTCTTC. It encodes CATSETDGSSYNEQFF.

This clonotype was observed a few times. The chain carries TRBV15 and TRBJ2-7; the match to TRBD2 covers 7 bases. Germline loops: CDR1 LNHNV, CDR2 YYDKDF (reference sequence). This CDR3 has 15 residues. The V segment lost 0 bases and the J segment 6 bases; nucleotides outside the gene matches: 8. The CDR3 DNA sequence: TGTGCCACCAGCAGAGATCGGGACTACCAGGGCGAGCAGTACTTC. Translated, it gives CATSRDRDYQGEQYF.

V and J are TRBV18 and TRBJ1-2; TRBD1 aligns across 8 bases. Per germline, CDR1 KGHSH and CDR2 LQKENI. The CDR3 extends over 17 amino acids. The junction had 13 bases not matched to a gene; V was cut back by 4 bases and J by 3 bases. The CDR3 sequence is CASSHSQPGQDDYGYTF. CDR3 bases: TGTGCCAGCTCACACTCCCAGCCGGGACAGGATGACTATGGCTACACCTTC.

The genes are TRBV6-2 or TRBV6-3 and TRBJ1-1; D is uncertain. The CDR3 runs to 12 residues. Per germline, CDR1 MNHEY and CDR2 SVGEGT. V lost 2 bases and J 6 bases, leaving 7 bases between the germline ends. This CDR3 reads CASSYPIAEAFF. The CDR3 region has the DNA TGTGCCAGCAGTTACCCTATAGCTGAAGCTTTCTTT.